Sequencing of this T cell receptor (beta chain) was carried out in a study of control samples from healthy donors and cancer patients. Clones were sequenced by immunoSEQ multiplex PCR, and TCRdb holds only the in-frame ones, with some missing. The table includes about 94,000 clones, roughly nine tenths detected once. The germline V gene encodes CDR1 SEHNR and CDR2 FQNEAQ (reference sequence). The CDR3 is 13 amino acids. V was shortened by 4 bases and J by 0 bases, with 4 bases between the two germline ends. The chain is built from TRBV7-9 and TRBJ1-5, with D unresolved. The clonotype comes from a woman aged 18-29 years in good health. Sequences were obtained from blood. CDR3 amino acids: CASSSSSNQPQHF. CDR3 bases: TGTGCCAGCAGCTCCAGTAGCAATCAGCCCCAGCATTTT.